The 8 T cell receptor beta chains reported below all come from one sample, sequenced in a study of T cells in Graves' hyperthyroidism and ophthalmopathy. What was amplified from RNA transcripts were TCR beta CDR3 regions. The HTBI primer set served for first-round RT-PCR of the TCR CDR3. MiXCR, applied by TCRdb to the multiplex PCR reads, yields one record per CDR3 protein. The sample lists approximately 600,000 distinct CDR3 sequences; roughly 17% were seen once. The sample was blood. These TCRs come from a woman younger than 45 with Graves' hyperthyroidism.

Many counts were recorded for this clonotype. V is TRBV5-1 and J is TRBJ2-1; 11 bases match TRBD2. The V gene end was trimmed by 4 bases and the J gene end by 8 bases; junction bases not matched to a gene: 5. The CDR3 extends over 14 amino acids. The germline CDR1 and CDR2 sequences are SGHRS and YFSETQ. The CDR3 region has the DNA TGCGCCAGCAGCGGAGGGACTAGCGGCTATGAGCAGTTCTTC. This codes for CASSGGTSGYEQFF.

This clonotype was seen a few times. Written as DNA, the CDR3 is TGTGCCAGTAGTGCTCCCTACATCCCGACAGGGGGGGGAGAGACCCAGTACTTC. It codes for CASSAPYIPTGGGETQYF. The chain has TRBV19 and TRBJ2-5; 9 bases agree with TRBD1. The CDR3 contains 18 residues. Germline values: CDR1 LNHDA, CDR2 SQIVND (reference sequence). With V trimmed by 5 bases and J by 4 bases, 17 bases remained unmatched.

DNA of the CDR3: TGTGCCAGTTGGGACACTTTGAACACTGAAGCTTTCTTT. Its protein is CASWDTLNTEAFF. The V gene is TRBV27, the J gene TRBJ1-1; possible D gene TRBD1, 6 bases. The CDR3 has 13 amino acids. Germline V CDR1 and CDR2: MNHEY, SMNVEV (reference sequence). Trimming removed 9 bases at V and 0 bases at J, with 11 bases between.

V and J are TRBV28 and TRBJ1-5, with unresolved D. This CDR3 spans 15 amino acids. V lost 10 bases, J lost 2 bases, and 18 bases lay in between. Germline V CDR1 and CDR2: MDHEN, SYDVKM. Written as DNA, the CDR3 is TGTGCCACCCTTAACCCCGGGCTGGGCAATCAGCCCCAGCATTTT. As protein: CATLNPGLGNQPQHF.

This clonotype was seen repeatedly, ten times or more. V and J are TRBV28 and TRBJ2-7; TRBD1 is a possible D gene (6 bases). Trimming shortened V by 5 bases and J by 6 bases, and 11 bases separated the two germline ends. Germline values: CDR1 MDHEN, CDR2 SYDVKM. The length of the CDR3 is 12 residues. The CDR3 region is CASSEQGGEQYF. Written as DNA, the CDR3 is TGTGCCAGCAGTGAACAGGGTGGCGAGCAGTACTTC. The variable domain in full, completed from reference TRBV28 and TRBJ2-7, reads DVKVTQSSRYLVKRTGEKVFLECVQDMDHENMFWYRQDPGLGLRLIYFSYDVKMKEKGDIPEGYSVSREKKERFSLILESASTNQTSMYLCASSEQGGEQYFGPGTRLTVT.

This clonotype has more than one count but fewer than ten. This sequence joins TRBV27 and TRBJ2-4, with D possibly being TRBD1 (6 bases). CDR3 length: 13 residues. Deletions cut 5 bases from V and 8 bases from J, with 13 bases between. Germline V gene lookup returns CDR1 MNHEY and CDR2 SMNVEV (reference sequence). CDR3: CASSRTDGDIQYF. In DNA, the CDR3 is TGTGCCAGCAGTCGGACAGACGGCGACATTCAGTACTTC.

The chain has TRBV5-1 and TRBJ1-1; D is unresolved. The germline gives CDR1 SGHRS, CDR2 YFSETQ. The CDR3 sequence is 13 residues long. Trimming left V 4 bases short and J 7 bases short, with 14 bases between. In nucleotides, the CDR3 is TGCGCCAGCAGCCCCGCTTATGGGGATGAAGCTTTCTTT. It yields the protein CASSPAYGDEAFF.

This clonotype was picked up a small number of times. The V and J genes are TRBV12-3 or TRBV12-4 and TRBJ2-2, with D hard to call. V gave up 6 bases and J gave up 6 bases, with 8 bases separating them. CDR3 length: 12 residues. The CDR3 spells CASSPFSGELFF. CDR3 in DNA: TGTGCCAGCAGCCCATTTTCCGGGGAGCTGTTTTTT.